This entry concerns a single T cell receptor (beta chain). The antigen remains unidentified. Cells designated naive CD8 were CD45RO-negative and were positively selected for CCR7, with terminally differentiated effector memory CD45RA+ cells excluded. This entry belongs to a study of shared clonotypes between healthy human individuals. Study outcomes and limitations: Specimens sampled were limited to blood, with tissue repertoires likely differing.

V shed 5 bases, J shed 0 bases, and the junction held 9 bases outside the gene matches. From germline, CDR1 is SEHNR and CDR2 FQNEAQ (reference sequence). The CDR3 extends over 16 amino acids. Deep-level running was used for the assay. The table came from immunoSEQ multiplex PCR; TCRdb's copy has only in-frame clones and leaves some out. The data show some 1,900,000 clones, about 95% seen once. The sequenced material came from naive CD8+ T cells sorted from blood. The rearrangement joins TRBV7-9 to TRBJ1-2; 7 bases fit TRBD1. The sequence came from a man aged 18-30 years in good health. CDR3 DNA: TGTGCCAGCAGCGATACAGGGGCCCCCGCTAACTATGGCTACACCTTC. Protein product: CASSDTGAPANYGYTF.